One sample yielded the 16 T cell receptor beta chains listed below, sequenced in a study of T cells in Graves' hyperthyroidism and ophthalmopathy. TCR beta CDR3 sequences were amplified from RNA transcripts. The TCR CDR3 first-round RT-PCR relied on the HTBI primer set. TCRdb processed the multiplex PCR reads anew with MiXCR; each CDR3 protein has one entry. The sample shows some 620,000 distinct CDR3 sequences, under 20% of them seen only once. The sequenced material came from blood. The receptors derive from a woman younger than 45 with Graves' hyperthyroidism.

J is TRBJ2-1 and V is TRBV28, with a weak D call TRBD1 (6 bases). CDR1 and CDR2 from the germline V gene are MDHEN and SYDVKM. The CDR3 is 15 amino acids. V dropped 2 bases and J dropped 5 bases, with 13 bases sitting between them. The CDR3 loop reads CASSLIGQGNNEQFF. The CDR3 region has the DNA TGTGCCAGCAGTTTAATAGGGCAGGGGAACAATGAGCAGTTCTTC.

This clonotype has more than one count but fewer than ten. V usage is TRBV29-1 and J usage is TRBJ2-2; 9 positions agree with TRBD1. CDR3 length equals 14 residues. Germline loops: CDR1 SQVTM, CDR2 ANQGSEA. J lost 3 bases, V lost 5 bases, and 4 bases had no gene match. The CDR3 sequence: CSVQDRGDTGELFF. CDR3 nucleotide sequence: TGCAGCGTTCAGGACAGGGGTGACACCGGGGAGCTGTTTTTT.

The rearrangement links TRBV7-2 to TRBJ2-5; D is ambiguous. CDR1 and CDR2 (germline): SGHTA, FQGNSA. V was shortened by 1 base and J by 1 base, with 4 bases between the two germline ends. This CDR3 contains 13 residues. The CDR3 nucleotides are TGTACCAGCAGCTTAGGGGGCCAAGAGACCCAGTACTTC. Translating it yields CTSSLGGQETQYF. The full variable domain, its missing parts supplied by reference TRBV7-2 and TRBJ2-5, is GAGVSQSPSNKVTEKGKDVELRCDPISGHTALYWYRQSLGQGLEFLIYFQGNSAPDKSGLPSDRFSAERTGGSVSTLTIQRTQQEDSAVYLCTSSLGGQETQYFGPGTRLLVL.

This clonotype was recorded many times. The junction does not match germline at one end; this may be a read error. This chain connects TRBV7-7 to TRBJ2-1, with 8 bases fitting TRBD1. Germline-derived CDR1 and CDR2 are SSHAT and FNYEAQ (reference sequence). The CDR3 totals 14 residues. The DNA for the CDR3 is TGTGCTAGCAGCTCGAGCCCAGGGGGCAGTGAGCAGTTCTTC. Its protein product is CASSSSPGGSEQFF.

This clonotype has at least ten counts. The rearrangement links TRBV6-1 to TRBJ2-7, with 13 bases that match TRBD2. The germline V gene has CDR1 MNHNS and CDR2 SASEGT. The CDR3 runs to 15 residues. Unmatched junction bases numbered 5, after V lost 5 bases and J lost 4 bases. The CDR3 DNA sequence: TGTGCCAGCAGTAAAGGACTAGCGGGAGAGTACGAGCAGTACTTC. It translates to CASSKGLAGEYEQYF.

Turning to this clonotype: This clone may be a read error of a much larger clone one base away. The chain employs TRBV6-1 and TRBJ2-1; D unresolved. Germline-derived CDR1 and CDR2 are MNHNS and SASEGT. V was cut by 3 bases and J by 7 bases, with 16 bases left in between. There are 15 residues in the CDR3. The DNA for the CDR3 is TGTGCCAGCAGTGAGGACCGGCTGGGAAAAAATGAGCAGTTCTTC. Protein: CASSEDRLGKNEQFF.

This clonotype was recorded many times. This chain links TRBV24-1 with TRBJ1-1; tentatively, D is TRBD1 (5 bases). Germline values: CDR1 KGHDR, CDR2 SFDVKD. The V end was cut by 4 bases, the J end by 7 bases, with 15 bases between. The CDR3 covers 14 residues. The CDR3 reads CATSDPLRGDEAFF. The DNA of the CDR3 is TGTGCCACCAGTGACCCATTGCGGGGGGATGAAGCTTTCTTT.

Only a few counts were recorded for this clonotype. The rearrangement uses TRBV19 and TRBJ2-7; D tentatively reads TRBD1 or TRBD2 (6 bases each). CDR1 is LNHDA and CDR2 is SQIVND in the germline V gene (reference sequence). The CDR3 spans 13 residues. Between the trimmed V and J ends, which lost 5 bases and 4 bases, there was a span of 12 bases. The CDR3 DNA is TGTGCCAGTAGTGCGGGGACACAGTACGAGCAGTACTTC. As protein: CASSAGTQYEQYF.

V usage is TRBV28 and J usage is TRBJ1-5; weak D call: TRBD1 (5 bases). V was shortened by 5 bases and J by 6 bases, with 8 bases between the two germline ends. CDR3 length equals 12 residues. The germline gives CDR1 MDHEN, CDR2 SYDVKM. The CDR3 DNA reads as TGTGCCAGCAGTCAGGGCCCTCAGCCCCAGCATTTT. Amino acids: CASSQGPQPQHF.

This clonotype has at least ten counts. The chain employs TRBV20-1 and TRBJ2-3; D possibly corresponds to TRBD1 (5 bases). V lost 8 bases to trimming and J lost 4 bases, with 19 bases between them. Germline V gives CDR1 DFQATT, CDR2 SNEGSKA (reference sequence). There are 14 residues in the CDR3. DNA of the CDR3: TGCAGTACCCTCTACCCAGGGTCCGCAGATACGCAGTATTTT. This sequence encodes CSTLYPGSADTQYF.

This clonotype was detected many times. This chain uses TRBV6-2 or TRBV6-3 with TRBJ2-7; 9 bases match TRBD2. The length of the CDR3 is 15 residues. V gave up 8 bases and J gave up 5 bases; unmatched junction bases: 13. Germline V lookup: CDR1 MNHEY, CDR2 SVGEGT. The CDR3 region is CASGGLSQREDEQYF. The CDR3 region has the DNA TGTGCCAGCGGAGGATTGTCCCAGCGGGAGGACGAGCAGTACTTC.

This clonotype was picked up a small number of times. The V and J genes are TRBV5-4 and TRBJ2-7; TRBD2 agrees at 9 bases. Looked up from germline, CDR1 is SGHNT and CDR2 is YYREEE (reference sequence). The CDR3 sequence is 14 residues long. V lost 3 bases and J lost 3; bases outside the gene matches: 4. The CDR3 sequence is CASSSRLADYEQYF. CDR3 in DNA: TGTGCCAGCAGCTCTCGACTAGCGGACTACGAGCAGTACTTC.

This clonotype was counted between two and nine times. This chain joins TRBV20-1 and TRBJ2-3; 7 positions agree with TRBD2. The trim removed 1 base at V and 0 bases at J, leaving 4 bases unmatched. CDR1 DFQATT and CDR2 SNEGSKA come from the germline V gene (reference sequence). CDR3 length: 15 residues. The CDR3 DNA reads as TGCAGTGCTAGAGGGACTAGACGTAGCACAGATACGCAGTATTTT. Protein product: CSARGTRRSTDTQYF.

The chain employs TRBV24-1 and TRBJ2-7; D not resolved. Germline V lookup: CDR1 KGHDR, CDR2 SFDVKD. Trimming took 3 bases from V and 4 from J, leaving 3 bases between them. This CDR3 spans 11 amino acids. The CDR3 reads CATSDDYEQYF. The CDR3 bases are TGTGCCACCAGTGATGATTACGAGCAGTACTTC.

This clonotype appeared a few times. One end of the junction does not line up with germline, which may come from a read error. The gene calls are TRBV6-1 and TRBJ1-5; no clear D. The CDR3 contains 15 residues. Germline lookup yields CDR1 MNHNS and CDR2 SASEGT. CDR3 coding DNA: TGTCCCAGCAGCCTGGGAGCATATAGCAATCAGCCCCAGCATTTT. The encoded protein is CPSSLGAYSNQPQHF.

This clonotype was counted a few times. The CDR3: CASSRTGSENQPQHF. CDR3 nucleotides: TGTGCCAGCAGTCGTACGGGGTCCGAAAATCAGCCCCAGCATTTT. The V call is TRBV6-1, the J call TRBJ1-5, with no clear D. CDR1 MNHNS and CDR2 SASEGT come from the germline V gene. Trimming removed 5 bases from V and 4 bases from J, with 15 bases in between. The CDR3 is 15 residues long.